This TCR beta chain came from a study of identical twins. TCRdb re-analysed the 5' RACE reads in MiXCR, keeping a single row per CDR3 protein. The sample lists hundreds of thousands of distinct CDR3 sequences, roughly 18% occurring once. CDR1 is LGHNT and CDR2 is FRNRAP in the germline V gene. CDR3 length equals 13 residues. V was cut by 6 bases and J by 5 bases, with 13 bases left in between. Study results and limitations: Models underestimated out-of-frame TCR alpha sharing in monozygotic twins. Invariant cells of the MAIT and iNKT types might have partly distorted the zero-insertion analyses.

This clonotype has just a few counts. Its target is unknown. The same specimen was also included in a second study, on T cells expressing NK-cell markers.

This sequence was found in a woman aged 18-29 years in good health. The chain combines TRBV12-5 with TRBJ2-5, with D tentatively TRBD1 (5 bases). The sequencing sample was made of PBMCs. The CDR3 bases are TGTGCTAGTGGCCGTGACAGTTGGGAGACCCAGTACTTC. This sequence encodes CASGRDSWETQYF.